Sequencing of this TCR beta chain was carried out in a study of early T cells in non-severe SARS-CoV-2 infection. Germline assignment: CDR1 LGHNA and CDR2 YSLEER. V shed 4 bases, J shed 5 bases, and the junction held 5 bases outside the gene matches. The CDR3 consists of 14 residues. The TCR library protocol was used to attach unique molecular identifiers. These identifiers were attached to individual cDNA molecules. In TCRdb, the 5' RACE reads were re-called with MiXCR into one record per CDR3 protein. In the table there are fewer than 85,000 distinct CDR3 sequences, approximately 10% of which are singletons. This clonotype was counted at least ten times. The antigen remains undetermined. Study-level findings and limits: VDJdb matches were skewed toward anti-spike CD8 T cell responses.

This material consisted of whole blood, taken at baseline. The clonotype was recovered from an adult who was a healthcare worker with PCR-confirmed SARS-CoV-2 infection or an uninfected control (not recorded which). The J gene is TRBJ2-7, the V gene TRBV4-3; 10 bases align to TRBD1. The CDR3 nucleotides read TGCGCCAGCAGCCCCCGACAGGGGGCCCACGAGCAGTACTTC. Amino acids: CASSPRQGAHEQYF.